This record concerns one T cell receptor beta chain sequence. The antigen this receptor binds is unknown. The sample holds no much larger clone one base away, and base qualities are not on file. From cysteine to phenylalanine, the CDR3 is 13 amino acids long. Kept here is only the CDR3 DNA, which spans 39 bases and is read in frame from base 1. For CDR1 and CDR2, the germline V gene (reference sequence) lists GTSNPN and SVGIG. V lost 5 bases and J lost 7 bases, and the count of bases not matched to a germline gene is 3. This specimen belongs to a study of OX40 agonist ivuxolimab in advanced cancers. As for the study more broadly: Ivuxolimab was a fully human IgG2 agonistic monoclonal antibody targeting the costimulatory receptor OX40 (CD134). Intravenous ivuxolimab was administered to patients every 2 weeks at six dose levels: 0.01, 0.1, 0.3, 1.5, 3 and 10 mg/kg. Of the roughly 51 dose-escalation patients, hepatocellular carcinoma was present in approximately 20, melanoma in around 15, renal cell carcinoma in 9 and head and neck cancer in 9. A male proportion of almost 85% and a mean age of about 60 years, ranging from roughly 23 to 80, were recorded for the dose-escalation cohort. Patients were allowed to have had prior anti-PD-1, anti-PD-L1 or anti-CTLA-4 therapy, and 30% to 40% of the dose-escalation patients had been treated with checkpoint inhibitors. Partial responses were achieved by three dose-escalation patients, of whom one had hepatocellular carcinoma and two had cutaneous melanoma. The point of sequencing TCRbeta in the periphery was to test whether ivuxolimab changed TCR sequence diversity and drove clonal T-cell expansion. The monotherapy dose-escalation portion (N ≈ 52 patients) of the phase I ivuxolimab trial is reported in the paper.

Genomic DNA was extracted from sorted cells for sequencing of the TCRbeta CDR3 region. TCRbeta CDR3 regions were sequenced using the immunoSEQ Assay. TCRdb took this table from immuneACCESS and kept in-frame rearrangements with V and J called. Such tables lack part of the clones; where checked against another copy, unresolved V genes explain under half of the gap, and the rest is unexplained. The sample data list roughly 50,000 clones, and more than 70% of these were observed just once. The biggest ten clones account for around 0.99% of the sample. Overall study outcomes, separate from this receptor: Which antigens the clonally expanded peripheral T cells were specific for was not determined. At doses of 0.1 to 3.0 mg/kg, clonal expansion of both CD4+ and CD8+ blood T cells was observed from baseline to week 6. Low levels of normalized T-cell clonal expansion were also seen in some nonresponding patients. After ivuxolimab, more expanded clones were found on average in CD8+ T cells than in CD4+ T cells. In partial responders in the 0.1-3.0 mg/kg groups, normalized peripheral clonal expansion was found to be among the lowest, especially among CD8+ T cells.

Patients with a history of autoimmune disease or receiving systemic immunosuppression were excluded from the trial. Peripheral blood for TCR sequencing was collected from all dose cohorts at baseline, on cycle 4 day 1, and on cycle 7 day 1. The samples were drawn from a first-in-human, open-label, multicenter phase I dose-escalation trial of ivuxolimab. Adults with locally advanced or metastatic head and neck squamous cell, hepatocellular, melanoma or renal cell carcinoma were enrolled in the trial. Before TCR sequencing, CD4+ and CD8+ T cells were separately sorted from peripheral blood. The chain is made from TRBV30 and TRBJ1-6; 9 central nucleotides agree with TRBD1. The sample consisted of CD4+ or CD8+ T cells sorted from blood, taken in a trial of the OX40 agonist ivuxolimab. The sequence was obtained from an adult with an advanced solid tumor such as melanoma, head and neck, liver or kidney cancer. This receptor carries the CDR3 CAWAGQGNSPLHF. The sequenced DNA is TGTGCCTGGGCAGGACAGGGGAATTCACCCCTCCACTTT.